This entry is about one T cell receptor beta chain. Per the original methods: Reference gene primer amplification yielded estimated nucleated cell counts. The table came from immunoSEQ multiplex PCR; TCRdb's copy has only in-frame clones and leaves some out. D and trimming come from the DNA, and the V and J calls and clone size come from that table. In the table there are around 120,000 clones, under 75% of which are singletons. This record comes from a study of blood T cell repertoires in COVID-19. V was pared by 4 bases and J by 9 bases, with 6 bases of the junction left unmatched. This CDR3 has 14 amino acids. Germline values: CDR1 SGHTA, CDR2 FQGNSA.

This TCR was sampled from a man older than 75 with acute or convalescent COVID-19. The rearrangement uses TRBV7-2 and TRBJ2-3; 11 bases align to TRBD2. The sample comprised peripheral blood. The CDR3 region is CASSSGTSGITQYF. The CDR3 nucleotides read TGTGCCAGCAGCTCGGGGACTAGCGGCATCACGCAGTATTTT.